The 8 T cell receptor beta chains in this list originate from one sample, sequenced in a study of Graves' ophthalmopathy and Graves' hyperthyroidism. TCR beta CDR3 regions were amplified from RNA transcripts. The first-round RT-PCR employed HTBI primers together with the Qiagen OneStep RT-PCR kit. A multiplex PCR was then performed as the second round. A single record per CDR3 protein comes from TCRdb applying MiXCR to the multiplex PCR reads. This table holds tens of thousands of distinct CDR3 sequences, 50% to 65% found once. Sequencing was done on a sample of peripheral blood. These receptors came from an adult man with Graves' ophthalmopathy.

This clonotype is medium-sized in the sample. J is TRBJ2-7 and V is TRBV19; 7 bases are shared with TRBD1. Germline V gives CDR1 LNHDA, CDR2 SQIVND (reference sequence). CDR3 length: 13 residues. The ends lost 3 bases at V and 6 bases at J; junction bases unmatched: 5. DNA for the CDR3: TGTGCCAGTAGTATCACTAGGACAGGCGAGCAGTACTTC. Its translation is CASSITRTGEQYF. Full variable domain (outside the CDR3, taken from reference TRBV19 and TRBJ2-7): DGGITQSPKYLFRKEGQNVTLSCEQNLNHDAMYWYRQDPGQGLRLIYYSQIVNDFQKGDIAEGYSVSREKKESFPLTVTSAQKNPTAFYLCASSITRTGEQYFGPGTRLTVT.

The genes are TRBV20-1 and TRBJ1-3; D call uncertain. CDR1 is DFQATT, CDR2 SNEGSKA, per germline (reference sequence). V was pared by 5 bases and J by 4 bases, with 12 bases between. The CDR3 has 13 residues. CDR3 in DNA: TGCAGTGCTTCCAGGAATTCGGGAAACACCATATATTTT. It yields the protein CSASRNSGNTIYF.

This clonotype has ten or more counts. The chain is built from TRBV18 and TRBJ2-1; no clear D gene. CDR1 and CDR2 from the germline V gene are KGHSH and LQKENI. The length of the CDR3 is 13 residues. V lost 3 bases and J 9 bases, leaving 12 bases between the germline ends. The CDR3 DNA reads TGTGCCAGCTCACCCATGTCCAGCACTGAGCAGTTCTTC. As protein: CASSPMSSTEQFF.

In this sample, this clonotype is medium-sized. The V call is TRBV29-1, the J call TRBJ2-7, with 9 positions matching TRBD1. Germline trimming cut 5 bases from V and 4 bases from J; bases unmatched to any gene: 6. Germline CDR1 SQVTM, CDR2 ANQGSEA. The CDR3 has 13 amino acids. CDR3 sequence reads: CSVTDRGGYEQYF. In nucleotides, the CDR3 is TGCAGCGTTACCGACAGGGGGGGATACGAGCAGTACTTC.

This clonotype was seen at least ten times. The rearrangement uses TRBV12-3 or TRBV12-4 and TRBJ1-1; TRBD1 matches at 7 bases. J was trimmed by 4 bases and V by 4 bases; bases with no gene match: 6. This CDR3 contains 14 residues. CDR3 sequence: CASSWRTGLTEAFF. DNA for the CDR3: TGTGCCAGCAGTTGGAGGACAGGACTCACTGAAGCTTTCTTT.

The chain uses TRBV2 and TRBJ1-1, with a weak D call TRBD1 (6 bases). Germline V gives CDR1 SNHLY, CDR2 FYNNEI. Trimming cost V 2 bases and J 5 bases, with 12 bases left between them. The CDR3 is made up of 14 amino acids. CDR3 sequence reads: CASSETRGYTEAFF. CDR3 DNA sequence: TGTGCCAGCAGTGAAACCAGGGGTTATACTGAAGCTTTCTTT.

The table lists this clonotype with a count of one. V usage is TRBV19 and J usage is TRBJ1-2; 8 bases map to TRBD1. CDR1 and CDR2 (germline): LNHDA, SQIVND (reference sequence). The CDR3 has 14 amino acids. J gave up 5 bases and V 8 bases, and 10 bases lay outside the gene matches. CDR3 protein: CASGQGQVLYGYTF. CDR3 nucleotides: TGTGCCAGTGGACAGGGACAGGTGTTATATGGCTACACCTTC.

This clonotype showed up many times. The V call is TRBV20-1, the J call TRBJ1-2; D gene uncertain. The ends were cut back, 3 bases at V and 5 bases at J, with 22 bases in the middle. Germline CDR1 is DFQATT and CDR2 is SNEGSKA (reference sequence). The CDR3 extends over 16 amino acids. CDR3 residues: CSARVVPKRGSYGYTF. CDR3 DNA: TGCAGTGCTAGGGTCGTACCGAAACGGGGAAGTTATGGCTACACCTTC.